The clone carrying this TCR beta chain appeared many times. Its antigen is as yet unknown. The data belong to a study of T cells in Graves' hyperthyroidism and ophthalmopathy. Each diagnosis was grounded in clinical symptoms, serum thyroxine and TRAb, thyroid ultrasound, and orbital computed tomography. The study, taken as a whole, reports: Expanded thyroid clonotypes (above 0.001) were mostly also found in blood.

The ends were cut back, 5 bases at V and 7 bases at J, with 19 bases in the middle. CDR1 and CDR2 (germline): DFQATT, SNEGSKA (reference sequence). CDR3 length: 14 amino acids. RNA transcripts provided the source from which TCR beta CDR3 regions were amplified. The study used the HTBI primer set for a first-round RT-PCR of the TCR CDR3. TCRdb redid the calling of the multiplex PCR reads with MiXCR, one entry per CDR3 protein. The sample consists of about 600,000 distinct CDR3 sequences, more than 15% of them appearing once. The TCR originated in a woman aged 35 to 49 with Graves' ophthalmopathy. The V gene is TRBV20-1, the J gene TRBJ2-3, with D maybe TRBD1 (7 bases). The sample was blood. The DNA of the CDR3 is TGCAGTGCTGATCACCAGGGGGGTCTCTATACGCAGTATTTT. Its protein product is CSADHQGGLYTQYF.